This T cell receptor beta chain was identified during a study of human T cells and chemical hapten exposure. MiXCR, applied by TCRdb to the RACE reads, yields one record per CDR3 protein. The table lists fewer than 80,000 distinct CDR3 sequences, 10% of them singletons, with around 6.8% in the top ten. Germline CDR1 reads KGHSH; CDR2 reads LQKENI. Trimming removed 4 bases from V and 1 base from J, with 7 bases in between. CDR3 size: 13 residues. This clonotype was recorded many times. As for time point: patch test 2, 6 weeks after DPC sensitization. Noted treatment: therapeutic diphenylcyclopropenone sensitization with weekly scalp DPC.

This TCR was sampled from a woman between 50 and 59 years old with alopecia areata. Some clones in this sample may be carry-over from other donors' samples. This specimen consisted of whole blood, obtained in connection with sensitization to the hapten diphenylcyclopropenone (DPC). The chain links TRBV18 to TRBJ1-1; D is unclear. CDR3 residues: CASSQQKNTEAFF. In nucleotides, the CDR3 is TGTGCCAGCTCACAGCAGAAGAACACTGAAGCTTTCTTT.